Listed below are T cell receptor beta chains from one sample, sequenced in a study of blood T cell repertoires in COVID-19. TCRdb keeps only in-frame clones here, not all; method: immunoSEQ multiplex PCR. The sample yields 150,000 to 200,000 clones, 80% to 90% seen once. Input material: peripheral blood. The receptors derive from a man in his forties or fifties who had recovered from COVID-19. Each CDR3 is given with its conserved first and last residue. A D gene is named only where the DNA matches it firmly. Only part of the rows carry a size: once, few, many, or a class if the clone is expanded.

TRBJ1-1,TRBV30,11,.,.,TGTGCCTGGACCCTAAACACTGAAGCTTTCTTT,CAWTLNTEAFF
TRBJ2-2,TRBV10-3,11,.,.,TGTGCCATCAGTTTGTCAGGGGAGCTGTTTTTT,CAISLSGELFF
TRBJ2-3,TRBV5-4,17,TRBD2,.,TGTGCCAGCAGCTTGGCCTATGGCGGGGGGGCCCCAGATACGCAGTATTTT,CASSLAYGGGAPDTQYF
TRBJ1-1,TRBV2,16,TRBD1,.,TGTGCCAGCATTTACCCGAGAGACAGGGTGAACACTGAAGCTTTCTTT,CASIYPRDRVNTEAFF
TRBJ2-7,TRBV29-1,13,.,.,TGCAGCGTTGAAGATCACGGGGATTACGAGCAGTACTTC,CSVEDHGDYEQYF
TRBJ1-2,TRBV30,14,.,.,TGTGCCTGGGGAGAGGAGGGAGGATACTATGGCTACACCTTC,CAWGEEGGYYGYTF
TRBJ1-3,TRBV7-2,14,TRBD1,.,TGTGCCAGCAGCGCGGACAGGGCCGGAAACACCATATATTTT,CASSADRAGNTIYF
TRBJ1-1,TRBV3-1/TRBV3-2,12,.,.,TGTGCCAGCAGCGATCCGGGAAGGTCGGCGAGTTTT,CASSDPGRSASF
TRBJ1-4,TRBV11-3,14,.,.,TGTGCCAGCAGCGCCGACAGTATCGGAGAAAAACTGTTTTTT,CASSADSIGEKLFF
TRBJ2-7,TRBV28,15,TRBD2,once,TGTGCCAGCAGTGGTGTCAGCGGGGTATCCTACGAGCAGTACTTC,CASSGVSGVSYEQYF
TRBJ2-7,TRBV7-2,14,.,.,TGTGCCAGCAGCTCCACAGGTCTCACCTACGAGCAGTACTTC,CASSSTGLTYEQYF
TRBJ2-2,TRBV5-1,15,.,.,TGCGCCAGCAGCCCCGACGGCGCTAGCACCGGGGAGCTGTTTTTT,CASSPDGASTGELFF
TRBJ2-2,TRBV10-3,14,TRBD1,.,TGTGCCATCCGTAGGACAGGGGACACCGGGGAGCTGTTTTTT,CAIRRTGDTGELFF
TRBJ1-5,TRBV6-2/TRBV6-3,15,TRBD1,few,TGTGCCAGCAGTCCCGGGACAGGCTTCAATCAGCCCCAGCATTTT,CASSPGTGFNQPQHF
TRBJ2-7,TRBV5-1,15,TRBD1,.,TGCGCCAGCAGCTCGGCCGACAGGGGGTTATCAGAGCAGTACTTC,CASSSADRGLSEQYF
TRBJ2-7,TRBV27,12,TRBD1,.,TGTGCCAGCAGCCAACAGGGGTACGAGCAGTACTTC,CASSQQGYEQYF
TRBJ2-5,TRBV18,15,.,.,TGTGCCAGCTCACGCGGGACCACCGGGGGAGAGACCCAGTACTTC,CASSRGTTGGETQYF
TRBJ1-5,TRBV19,13,.,.,TGTGCCAGTAGTGTCCAGACGGGGCAGCCCCAGCATTTT,CASSVQTGQPQHF
TRBJ1-6,TRBV13,15,TRBD1,few,TGTGCCAGCAGCTTAGGGGACAGGGATAATTCACCCCTCCACTTT,CASSLGDRDNSPLHF
TRBJ2-7,TRBV28,15,TRBD1,.,TGTGCCAGCAGGTACCGGGACAGGGGGCTCTACGAGCAGTACTTC,CASRYRDRGLYEQYF
TRBJ2-7,TRBV13,15,.,.,TGTGCCAGCAGCTTAGGCCTGGGCAGTTCCTACGAGCAGTACTTC,CASSLGLGSSYEQYF
TRBJ2-7,TRBV29-1,13,.,.,TGCAGCGCGAGGCAGGGAAATGCCTACGAGCAGTACTTC,CSARQGNAYEQYF
TRBJ1-1,TRBV30,12,TRBD1,.,TGTGCCTGGGGACAGGGGAACACTGAAGCTTTCTTT,CAWGQGNTEAFF